This T cell receptor (beta chain) was sequenced during a study of blood T cell repertoires in COVID-19. Overall study context: Samples representing acute and convalescent COVID-19 were sourced from the United States, Italy and Spain. In each case, the material was cDNA or gDNA derived from T cells, B-cell-depleted T cells, or PBMCs.

This CDR3 spans 17 amino acids. The germline V gene has CDR1 KGHDR and CDR2 SFDVKD. V lost 5 bases to trimming and J lost 0 bases; unmatched junction nucleotides: 6. Original methodology: For nucleated cells, counts were estimated from reference gene primer amplification. Clones were sequenced by immunoSEQ multiplex PCR, and TCRdb holds only the in-frame ones, with some missing. D and trimming come from the DNA, and the V and J calls and clone size come from that table. The sample holds 220,000 or so clones, less than 85% seen once. The rearrangement uses TRBV24-1 and TRBJ2-6; TRBD1 matches 7 bases. The sequenced material came from peripheral blood. The clonotype comes from a woman aged 70 to 79 with acute or convalescent COVID-19. The CDR3 DNA sequence: TGTGCCACCAGTGGGGACAGAGGTCCCTCTGGGGCCAACGTCCTGACTTTC. It is translated as CATSGDRGPSGANVLTF.